This TCR beta chain was obtained from a study of metastatic and nonmetastatic thyroid tumors. Study-wide context: Comparative analysis of repertoires was undertaken across blood and tumor or nodule tissue obtained from malignant and benign thyroid patients.

This clone is labeled as medium-sized. Antigen: not known. In the original workflow: Clinicopathological groups of papillary thyroid cancer showed CDR3 differences that were used to build a distant-metastasis classifier. Through MiXCR, TCRdb re-clonotyped the PCR reads. The V and J calls and clone size come from TCRdb's table, not from the authors' own analysis. The sample comprises some 6,900 clones, 3% to 4% of which are singletons, and over 15% rests with the top ten. Study-level results: In both blood and tumor samples, TCR beta diversity was reported significantly higher for malignant than benign nodules.

Treatment of any kind had been given to no patient before thyroid surgery. This clonotype was sampled from a female donor with papillary thyroid cancer or a benign thyroid nodule (not recorded which). Some clones in this sample may be carry-over from other donors' samples. The material sequenced was tumor tissue.

CDR3 sequence reads: CASSVGMTNYGYTF. The CDR3 DNA reads as TGTGCCAGCAGTGTAGGCATGACTAACTATGGCTACACCTTC. This chain links TRBV2 with TRBJ1-2, with D uncertain. Trimming stripped 4 bases from V and 0 bases from J, with 9 bases between. This CDR3 has 14 amino acids. Germline lookup yields CDR1 SNHLY and CDR2 FYNNEI.